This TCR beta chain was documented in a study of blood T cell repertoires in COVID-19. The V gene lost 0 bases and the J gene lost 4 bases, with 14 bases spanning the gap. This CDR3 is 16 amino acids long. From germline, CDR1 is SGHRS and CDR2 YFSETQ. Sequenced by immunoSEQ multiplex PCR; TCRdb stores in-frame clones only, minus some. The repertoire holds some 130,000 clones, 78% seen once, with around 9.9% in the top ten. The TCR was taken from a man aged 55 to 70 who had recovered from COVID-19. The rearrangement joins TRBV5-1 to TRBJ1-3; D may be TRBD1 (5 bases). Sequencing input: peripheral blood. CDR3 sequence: CASSLAGGVDGNTIYF. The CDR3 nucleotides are TGCGCCAGCAGCTTGGCAGGAGGGGTAGACGGAAACACCATATATTTT.